This record looks at one T cell receptor beta chain sequence and its context. Its antigen is undetermined. This may be a read error: a much more frequent sequence differs by one nucleotide. Germline DNA was extracted alongside blood RNA, which was obtained from unsorted whole blood. Enrolled patients were chronically infected with HBV and treatment-naive. These data belong to a study of tumor-infiltrating lymphocytes in primary liver carcinoma. Whole-study context: Stage T1-T3 N0M0 tumors measured roughly 4.2 to 11 cm at most. Study results and limitations: The study found tumor-adjacent and tumor-blood pairs overlapped less than tumor region pairs. Relative to blood, tumors carried a significantly larger fraction of the repertoire in their top 250 clones (p = 0.039).

The CDR3 is 16 amino acids. V gave up 4 bases and J gave up 0 bases, with 16 bases separating them. Germline V lookup: CDR1 MDHEN, CDR2 SYDVKM. A constant-region primer served to make TCR beta cDNA from about 0.45 ug total RNA. Three rounds of nested multiplex PCR with slightly modified ARM-PCR produced TCR beta libraries. The first two PCR rounds used TRBV1-TRBV30 primers with a Cbeta primer, roughly 10 cycles each. One entry per CDR3 protein, called by TCRdb with MiXCR from the multiplex PCR reads. Among about 300,000 distinct CDR3 sequences listed, 60% to 80% were seen once. Sequenced material: peripheral blood. The sequence was collected from a man aged 40-50 years with primary liver carcinoma and hepatitis B virus infection. The rearrangement joins TRBV28 to TRBJ2-7; D is unresolved. Here the CDR3 DNA reads TGTGCCAGCAGTTGGGTGTGGTCGGGTAGCTCCTACGAGCAGTACTTC. Protein: CASSWVWSGSSYEQYF.